This record covers a single T cell receptor (beta chain). The antigen is undetermined. The record originates from a study of cytomegalovirus exposure and HLA in healthy donors. General study findings and limits: Generally TCR sequences proved uncommon, though certain public TCRs appeared in numerous donors. The authors enumerated around 150 TCR beta chains as linked to cytomegalovirus. A few chains tied to CMV proved CMV antigen-specific in vitro. For cytomegalovirus status, the classifier reportedly gave diagnoses with high specificity and sensitivity.

The V end lost 0 bases, the J end lost 4 bases, and 7 bases lay between the germline ends. The CDR3 length is 13 residues. Germline loops: CDR1 SGHRS, CDR2 YFSETQ. Profiled with immunoSEQ multiplex PCR; TCRdb holds only in-frame clones, not every one. The table includes roughly 45,000 clones, 80% to 95% detected once. The chain recombines TRBV5-1 with TRBJ1-1, with D perhaps matching TRBD1 (5 bases). The TCR sequence derives from a man between 18 and 35 years old in good health and CMV-seronegative. Sequencing used PBMCs. DNA of the CDR3: TGCGCCAGCAGCTTGGGACAGCTCACTGAAGCTTTCTTT. Residues: CASSLGQLTEAFF.